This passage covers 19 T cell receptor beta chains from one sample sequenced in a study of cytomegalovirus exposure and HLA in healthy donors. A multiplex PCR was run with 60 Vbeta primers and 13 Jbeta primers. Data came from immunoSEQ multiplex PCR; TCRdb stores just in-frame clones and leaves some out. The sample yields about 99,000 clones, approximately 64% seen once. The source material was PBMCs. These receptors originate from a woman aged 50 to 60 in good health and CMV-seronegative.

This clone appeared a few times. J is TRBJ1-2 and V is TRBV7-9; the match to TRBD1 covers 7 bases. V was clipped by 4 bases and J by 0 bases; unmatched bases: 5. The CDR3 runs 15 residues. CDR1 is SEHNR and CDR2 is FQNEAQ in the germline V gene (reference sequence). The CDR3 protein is CASSYWDSPNYGYTF. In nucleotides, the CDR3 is TGTGCCAGCAGCTATTGGGACAGCCCTAACTATGGCTACACCTTC.

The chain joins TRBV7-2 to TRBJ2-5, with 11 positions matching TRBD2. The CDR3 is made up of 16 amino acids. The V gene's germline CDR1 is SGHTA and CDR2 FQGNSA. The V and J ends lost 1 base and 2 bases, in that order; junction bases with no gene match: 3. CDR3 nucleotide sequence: TGTGCCAGCAGCTTAGGACTAGCGGGGCCTCAAGAGACCCAGTACTTC. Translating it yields CASSLGLAGPQETQYF.

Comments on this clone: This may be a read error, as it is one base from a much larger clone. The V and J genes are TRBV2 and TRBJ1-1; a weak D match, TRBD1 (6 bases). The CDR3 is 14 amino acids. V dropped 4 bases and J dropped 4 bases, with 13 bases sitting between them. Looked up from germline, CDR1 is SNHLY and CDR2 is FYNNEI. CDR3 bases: TGTGCCAGCAGTGTCAGGGGATGGAGCACTGAAGCTTTCTTT. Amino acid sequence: CASSVRGWSTEAFF.

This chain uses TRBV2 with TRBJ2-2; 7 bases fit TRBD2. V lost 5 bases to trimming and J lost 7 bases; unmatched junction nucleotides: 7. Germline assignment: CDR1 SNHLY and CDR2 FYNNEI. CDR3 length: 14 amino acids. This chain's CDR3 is CASSSGLRNGELFF. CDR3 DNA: TGTGCCAGCAGTTCGGGACTAAGGAACGGGGAGCTGTTTTTT.

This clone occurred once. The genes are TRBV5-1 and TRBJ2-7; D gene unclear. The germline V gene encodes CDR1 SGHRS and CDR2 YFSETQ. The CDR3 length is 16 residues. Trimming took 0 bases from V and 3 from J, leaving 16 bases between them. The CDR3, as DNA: TGCGCCAGCAGCTTGGGGTGGGCAGCCGCCAGCTACGAGCAGTACTTC. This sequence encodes CASSLGWAAASYEQYF.

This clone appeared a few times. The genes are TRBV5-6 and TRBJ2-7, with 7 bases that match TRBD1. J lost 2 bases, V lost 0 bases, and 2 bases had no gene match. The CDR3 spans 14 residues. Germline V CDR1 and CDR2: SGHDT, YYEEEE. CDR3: CASSLAGQAYEQYF. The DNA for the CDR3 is TGTGCCAGCAGCTTGGCAGGACAGGCCTACGAGCAGTACTTC.

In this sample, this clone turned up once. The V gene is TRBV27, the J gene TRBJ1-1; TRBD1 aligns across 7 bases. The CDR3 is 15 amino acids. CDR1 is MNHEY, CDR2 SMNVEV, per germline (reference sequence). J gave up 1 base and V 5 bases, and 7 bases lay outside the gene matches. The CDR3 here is CASSKGADSNTEAFF. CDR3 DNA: TGTGCCAGCAGTAAGGGGGCAGATTCGAACACTGAAGCTTTCTTT.

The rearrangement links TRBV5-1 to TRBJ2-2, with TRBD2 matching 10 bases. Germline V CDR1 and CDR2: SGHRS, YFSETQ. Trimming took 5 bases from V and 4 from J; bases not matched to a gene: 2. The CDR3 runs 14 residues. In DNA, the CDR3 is TGCGCCAGCAGTCGGACTAGCGGCACCGGGGAGCTGTTTTTT. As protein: CASSRTSGTGELFF.

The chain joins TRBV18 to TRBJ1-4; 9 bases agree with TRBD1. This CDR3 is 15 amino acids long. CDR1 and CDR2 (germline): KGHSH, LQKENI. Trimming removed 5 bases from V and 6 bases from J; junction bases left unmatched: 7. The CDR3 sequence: CASSISGTGYEKLFF. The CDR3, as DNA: TGTGCCAGCTCAATTTCCGGGACAGGGTATGAAAAACTGTTTTTT.

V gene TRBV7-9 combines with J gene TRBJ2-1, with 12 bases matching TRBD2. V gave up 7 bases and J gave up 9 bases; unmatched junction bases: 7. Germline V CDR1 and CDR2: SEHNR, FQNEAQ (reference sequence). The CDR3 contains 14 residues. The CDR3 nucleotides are TGTGCCAGCACCAAAGAACTAGCGGGAGGTGAGCAGTTCTTC. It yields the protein CASTKELAGGEQFF.

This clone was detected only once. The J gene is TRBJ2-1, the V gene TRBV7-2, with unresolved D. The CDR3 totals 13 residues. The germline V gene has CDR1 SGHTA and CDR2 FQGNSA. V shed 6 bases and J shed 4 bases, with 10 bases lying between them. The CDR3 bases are TGTGCCAGCAGTTCACTATTATACAATGAGCAGTTCTTC. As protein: CASSSLLYNEQFF.

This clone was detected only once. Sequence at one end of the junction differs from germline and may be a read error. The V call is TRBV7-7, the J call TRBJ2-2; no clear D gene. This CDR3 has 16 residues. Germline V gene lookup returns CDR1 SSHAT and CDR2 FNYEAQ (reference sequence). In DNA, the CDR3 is TGTGCTAGCAGCTTAGATGGATTTGGAGTTACCGGGGAGCTGTTTTTT. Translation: CASSLDGFGVTGELFF. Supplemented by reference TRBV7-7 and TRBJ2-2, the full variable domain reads GAGVSQSPRYKVTKRGQDVTLRCDPISSHATLYWYQQALGQGPEFLTYFNYEAQPDKSGLPSDRFSAERPEGSISTLTIQRTEQRDSAMYRCASSLDGFGVTGELFFGEGSRLTVL.

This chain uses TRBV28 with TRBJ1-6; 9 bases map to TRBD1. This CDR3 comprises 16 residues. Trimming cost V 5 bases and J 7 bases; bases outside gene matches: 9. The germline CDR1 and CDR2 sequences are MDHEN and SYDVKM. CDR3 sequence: CASSLGTGRRNSPLHF. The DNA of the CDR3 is TGTGCCAGCAGTCTGGGGACAGGGAGGAGGAATTCACCCCTCCACTTT.

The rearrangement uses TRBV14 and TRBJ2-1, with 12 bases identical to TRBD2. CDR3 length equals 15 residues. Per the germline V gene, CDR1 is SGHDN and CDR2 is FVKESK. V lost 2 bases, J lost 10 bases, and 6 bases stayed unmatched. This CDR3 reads CASSQPSGRAGEQFF. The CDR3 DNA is TGTGCCAGCAGCCAACCTAGCGGGAGGGCGGGCGAGCAGTTCTTC.

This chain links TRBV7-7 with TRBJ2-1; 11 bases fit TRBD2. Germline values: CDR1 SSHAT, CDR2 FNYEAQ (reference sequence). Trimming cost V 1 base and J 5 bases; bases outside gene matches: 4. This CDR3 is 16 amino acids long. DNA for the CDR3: TGTGCCAGCAGCTTAGGAGGGACTAGCGGTCACAATGAGCAGTTCTTC. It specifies CASSLGGTSGHNEQFF.

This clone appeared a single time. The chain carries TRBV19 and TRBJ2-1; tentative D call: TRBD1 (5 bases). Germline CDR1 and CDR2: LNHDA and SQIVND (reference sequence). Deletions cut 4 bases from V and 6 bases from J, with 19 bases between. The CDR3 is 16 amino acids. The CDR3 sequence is CASSTARGALSNEQFF. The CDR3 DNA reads TGTGCCAGTAGTACCGCTAGGGGTGCTTTGAGCAATGAGCAGTTCTTC.

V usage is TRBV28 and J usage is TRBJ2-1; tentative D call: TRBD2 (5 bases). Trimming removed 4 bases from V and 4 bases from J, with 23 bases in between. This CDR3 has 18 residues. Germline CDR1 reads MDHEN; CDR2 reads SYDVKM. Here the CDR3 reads CASSSTIAGSKGYNEQFF. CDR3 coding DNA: TGTGCCAGCAGTTCCACAATTGCTGGGAGTAAAGGGTACAATGAGCAGTTCTTC.

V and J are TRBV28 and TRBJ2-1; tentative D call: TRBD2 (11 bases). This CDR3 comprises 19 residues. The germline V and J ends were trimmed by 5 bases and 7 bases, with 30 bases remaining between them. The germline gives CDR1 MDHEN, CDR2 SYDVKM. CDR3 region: CASSPSGQGTSGTNNEQFF. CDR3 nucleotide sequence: TGTGCCAGCAGTCCCTCGGGACAGGGGACTAGCGGAACGAATAATGAGCAGTTCTTC. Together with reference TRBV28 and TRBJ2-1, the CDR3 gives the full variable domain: DVKVTQSSRYLVKRTGEKVFLECVQDMDHENMFWYRQDPGLGLRLIYFSYDVKMKEKGDIPEGYSVSREKKERFSLILESASTNQTSMYLCASSPSGQGTSGTNNEQFFGPGTRLTVL.

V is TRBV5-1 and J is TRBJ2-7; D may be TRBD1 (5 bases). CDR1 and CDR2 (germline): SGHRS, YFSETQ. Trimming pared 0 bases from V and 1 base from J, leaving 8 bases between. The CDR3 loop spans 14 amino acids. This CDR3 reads CASSLVAGSYEQYF. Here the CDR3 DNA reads TGCGCCAGCAGCTTGGTGGCAGGGTCCTACGAGCAGTACTTC.